The rows below give T cell receptor beta chains drawn from one sample of a study of T cell repertoires in cytomegalovirus infection. TCRdb processed the reads anew with MiXCR; each CDR3 protein has one entry. The sample records almost 550,000 distinct CDR3 sequences, more than 15% being singletons. The sample was CD8+ T cells from PBMCs. These receptors were obtained from a human donor in good health (CMV status not recorded). Some clones in this sample may be carry-over from other donors' samples. Each CDR3 is given with its conserved first and last residue. Only some rows state a clone size, as once, few, many or a class for expanded clones.

v_call: TRBV28
clone_size: few
j_call: TRBJ2-7
cdr3_aa: CASSSRRDRAYEQYF

v_call: TRBV7-8
clone_size: many
j_call: TRBJ2-7
cdr3_aa: CASSNRDRGRGGPYEQYF

v_call: TRBV2
clone_size: .
j_call: TRBJ2-2
cdr3_aa: CATLAGSNTGELFF

v_call: TRBV27
clone_size: many
j_call: TRBJ2-7
cdr3_aa: CASSPGYRGLEEQYF

v_call: TRBV27
clone_size: many
j_call: TRBJ1-4
cdr3_aa: CASSPSGTAEKLFF

v_call: TRBV29-1
clone_size: few
j_call: TRBJ2-2
cdr3_aa: CSVETVKKRTNTGELFF

v_call: TRBV12-3/TRBV12-4
clone_size: many
j_call: TRBJ1-2
cdr3_aa: CASSLGGGNYGYTF

v_call: TRBV10-3
clone_size: .
j_call: TRBJ1-2
cdr3_aa: CAISESIQGLGYGYTF

v_call: TRBV7-9
clone_size: many
j_call: TRBJ1-1
cdr3_aa: CASSDLKGLNTEAFF

v_call: TRBV19
clone_size: .
j_call: TRBJ1-6
cdr3_aa: CASSILTENNSPLHF